This T cell receptor (beta chain) originates from a study of CD8 T cells in Susac syndrome. With random hexamers, reverse transcription was performed on roughly 0.5 to 1 ug of RNA. Using its own MiXCR run on the immunoSEQ multiplex PCR reads, TCRdb lists one record per CDR3 protein. The table includes 150,000 or so distinct CDR3 sequences, around 95% detected once. In germline, CDR1 is LNHNV, CDR2 YYDKDF (reference sequence). The CDR3 has 15 amino acids. V gave up 3 bases and J gave up 8 bases, with 19 bases separating them. The material sequenced was CD8+ T cells from PBMCs. V is TRBV15 and J is TRBJ1-2, with D uncertain. The TCR originated in a human donor with multiple sclerosis. As DNA, the CDR3 is TGTGCCACCAGCAGGGCACAAGAGCCAAGGCGGGGCTACACCTTC. Its translation is CATSRAQEPRRGYTF. Supplemented by reference TRBV15 and TRBJ1-2, the full variable domain reads DAMVIQNPRYQVTQFGKPVTLSCSQTLNHNVMYWYQQKSSQAPKLLFHYYDKDFNNEADTPDNFQSRRPNTSFCFLDIRSPGLGDTAMYLCATSRAQEPRRGYTFGSGTRLTVV.